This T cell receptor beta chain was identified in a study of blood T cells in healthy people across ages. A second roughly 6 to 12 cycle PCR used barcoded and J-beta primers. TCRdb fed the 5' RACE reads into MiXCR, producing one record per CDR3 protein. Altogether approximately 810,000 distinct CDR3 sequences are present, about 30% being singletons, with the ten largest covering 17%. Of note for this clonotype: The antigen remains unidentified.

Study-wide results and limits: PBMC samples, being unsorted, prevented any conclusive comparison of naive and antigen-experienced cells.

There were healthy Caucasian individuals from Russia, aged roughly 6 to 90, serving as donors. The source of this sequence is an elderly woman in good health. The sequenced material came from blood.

In DNA form, the CDR3 reads TGTGCCATCGGCCTAGGTCTTAATGAGCAGTTCTTC. Translation: CAIGLGLNEQFF. The chain employs TRBV28 and TRBJ2-1; D unresolved. The CDR3 sequence is 12 residues long. V shed 10 bases and J shed 7 bases, with 14 bases lying between them. Germline CDR1 reads MDHEN; CDR2 reads SYDVKM.